A single TCR beta chain is shown here with its context. The data were obtained in a study of blood T cell repertoires in COVID-19. For the study at large: COVID-19 samples collected from the United States, Italy and Spain covered acute and convalescent phases. Sample material is recorded as cDNA or gDNA derived from T cells, B-cell-depleted T cells, or PBMCs.

In the study's own analysis: Estimated nucleated cell counts came from reference gene primer amplification. The table came from immunoSEQ multiplex PCR; TCRdb's copy has only in-frame clones and leaves some out. V, J and clone size are those of that table, while D and trimming were read from the DNA. The sample holds about 46,000 clones, 90% seen once. Sequencing input: peripheral blood. The sequence was obtained from a man in his 70s with active COVID-19.

The CDR3 loop reads CASSLLSGANQPQHF. CDR3 bases: TGTGCCAGTAGTCTACTTAGTGGGGCTAATCAGCCCCAGCATTTT. The chain combines TRBV19 with TRBJ1-5, with a possible D match to TRBD1 (5 bases). V was shortened by 5 bases and J by 4 bases, with 15 bases between the two germline ends. Looked up from germline, CDR1 is LNHDA and CDR2 is SQIVND (reference sequence). There are 15 residues in the CDR3.